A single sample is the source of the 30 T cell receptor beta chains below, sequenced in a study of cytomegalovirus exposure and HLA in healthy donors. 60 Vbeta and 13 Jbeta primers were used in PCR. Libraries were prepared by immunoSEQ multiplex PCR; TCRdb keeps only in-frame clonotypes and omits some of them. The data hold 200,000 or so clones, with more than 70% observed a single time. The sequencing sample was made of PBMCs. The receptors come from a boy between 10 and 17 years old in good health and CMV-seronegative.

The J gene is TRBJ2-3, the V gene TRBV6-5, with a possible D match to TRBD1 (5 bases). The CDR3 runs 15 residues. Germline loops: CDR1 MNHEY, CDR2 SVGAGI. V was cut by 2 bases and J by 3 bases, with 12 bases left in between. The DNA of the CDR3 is TGTGCCAGCAGTTACCAGGGTCTGAAGACAGATACGCAGTATTTT. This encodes CASSYQGLKTDTQYF.

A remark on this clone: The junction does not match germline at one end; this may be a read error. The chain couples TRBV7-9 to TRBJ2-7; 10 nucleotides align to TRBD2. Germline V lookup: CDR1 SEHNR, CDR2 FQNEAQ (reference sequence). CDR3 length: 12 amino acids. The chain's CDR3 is CSSSSSGSHQYF. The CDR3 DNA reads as TGTTCCAGCAGCTCTAGCGGGAGCCACCAGTACTTC.

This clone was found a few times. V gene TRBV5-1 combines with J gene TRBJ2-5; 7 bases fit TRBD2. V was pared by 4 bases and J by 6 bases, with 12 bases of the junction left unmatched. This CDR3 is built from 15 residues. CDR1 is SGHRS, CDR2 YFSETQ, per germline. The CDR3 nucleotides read TGCGCCAGCAGCCCGGACCCGAGGGAGGGGAAGACCCAGTACTTC. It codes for CASSPDPREGKTQYF. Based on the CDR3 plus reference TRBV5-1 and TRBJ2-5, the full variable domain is KAGVTQTPRYLIKTRGQQVTLSCSPISGHRSVSWYQQTPGQGLQFLFEYFSETQRNKGNFPGRFSGRQFSNSRSEMNVSTLELGDSALYLCASSPDPREGKTQYFGPGTRLLVL.

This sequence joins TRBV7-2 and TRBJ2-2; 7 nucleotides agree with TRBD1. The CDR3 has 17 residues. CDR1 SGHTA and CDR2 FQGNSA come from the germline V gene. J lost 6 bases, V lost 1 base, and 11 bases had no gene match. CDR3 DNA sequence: TGTGCCAGCAGCTTAGTGGTAGTAAGGGGGCAAGCCGGGGAGCTGTTTTTT. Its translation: CASSLVVVRGQAGELFF.

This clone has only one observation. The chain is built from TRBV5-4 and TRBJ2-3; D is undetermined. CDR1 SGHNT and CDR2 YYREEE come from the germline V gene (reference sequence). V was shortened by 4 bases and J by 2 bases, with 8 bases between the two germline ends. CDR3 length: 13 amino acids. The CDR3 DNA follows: TGTGCCAGCAGCCTACCGGTCACAGATACGCAGTATTTT. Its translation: CASSLPVTDTQYF.

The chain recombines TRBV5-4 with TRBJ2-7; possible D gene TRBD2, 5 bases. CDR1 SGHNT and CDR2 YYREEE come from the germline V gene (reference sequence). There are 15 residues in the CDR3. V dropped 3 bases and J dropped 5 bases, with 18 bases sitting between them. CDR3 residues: CASSYTGIPPHEQYF. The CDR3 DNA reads TGTGCCAGCAGCTATACCGGGATTCCTCCCCACGAGCAGTACTTC.

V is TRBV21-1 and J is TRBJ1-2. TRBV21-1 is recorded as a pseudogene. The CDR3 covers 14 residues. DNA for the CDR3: TGTGCCAGCAGCAAAAGGAAGGGGACTGGTGGCTACACCTTC. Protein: CASSKRKGTGGYTF.

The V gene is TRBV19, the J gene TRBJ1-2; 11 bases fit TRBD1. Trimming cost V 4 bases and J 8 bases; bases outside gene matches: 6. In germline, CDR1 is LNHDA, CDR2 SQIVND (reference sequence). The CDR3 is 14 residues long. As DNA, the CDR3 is TGTGCCAGTAGTAGCCGGACAGGGGGCAGGGGCTACACCTTC. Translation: CASSSRTGGRGYTF.

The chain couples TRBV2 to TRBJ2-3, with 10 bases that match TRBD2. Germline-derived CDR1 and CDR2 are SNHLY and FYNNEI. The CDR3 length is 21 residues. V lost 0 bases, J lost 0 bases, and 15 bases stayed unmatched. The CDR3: CASSEARVAGGPTSSTDTQYF. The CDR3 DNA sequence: TGTGCCAGCAGTGAAGCGCGGGTAGCGGGGGGCCCGACCTCTAGCACAGATACGCAGTATTTT. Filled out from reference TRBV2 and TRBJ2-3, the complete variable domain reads EPEVTQTPSHQVTQMGQEVILRCVPISNHLYFYWYRQILGQKVEFLVSFYNNEISEKSEIFDDQFSVERPDGSNFTLKIRSTKLEDSAMYFCASSEARVAGGPTSSTDTQYFGPGTRLTVL.

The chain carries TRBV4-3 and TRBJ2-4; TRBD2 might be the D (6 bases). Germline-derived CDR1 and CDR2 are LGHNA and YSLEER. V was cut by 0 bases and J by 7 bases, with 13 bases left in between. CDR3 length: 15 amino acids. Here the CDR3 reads CASSQEWASDNIQYF. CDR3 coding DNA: TGCGCCAGCAGCCAAGAATGGGCTAGCGACAACATTCAGTACTTC.

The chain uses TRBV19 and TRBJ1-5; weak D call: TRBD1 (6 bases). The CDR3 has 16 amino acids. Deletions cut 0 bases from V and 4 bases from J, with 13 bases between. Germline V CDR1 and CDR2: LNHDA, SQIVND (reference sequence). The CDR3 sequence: CASSIETGRPNQPQHF. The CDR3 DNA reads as TGTGCCAGTAGTATAGAGACAGGCAGGCCTAATCAGCCCCAGCATTTT. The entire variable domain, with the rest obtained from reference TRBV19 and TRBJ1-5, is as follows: DGGITQSPKYLFRKEGQNVTLSCEQNLNHDAMYWYRQDPGQGLRLIYYSQIVNDFQKGDIAEGYSVSREKKESFPLTVTSAQKNPTAFYLCASSIETGRPNQPQHFGDGTRLSIL.

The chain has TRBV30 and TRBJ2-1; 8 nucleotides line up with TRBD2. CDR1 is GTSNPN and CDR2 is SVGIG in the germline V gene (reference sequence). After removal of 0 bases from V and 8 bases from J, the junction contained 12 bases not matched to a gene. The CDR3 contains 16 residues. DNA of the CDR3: TGTGCCTGGAGTGTACGGGCGGGGGGACCCGTGGATGAGCAGTTCTTC. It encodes CAWSVRAGGPVDEQFF. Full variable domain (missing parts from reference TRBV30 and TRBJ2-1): SQTIHQWPATLVQPVGSPLSLECTVEGTSNPNLYWYRQAAGRGLQLLFYSVGIGQISSEVPQNLSASRPQDRQFILSSKKLLLSDSGFYLCAWSVRAGGPVDEQFFGPGTRLTVL.

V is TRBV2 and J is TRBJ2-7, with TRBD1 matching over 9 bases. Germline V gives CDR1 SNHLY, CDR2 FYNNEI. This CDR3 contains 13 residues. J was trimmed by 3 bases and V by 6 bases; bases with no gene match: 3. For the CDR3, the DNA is TGTGCCAGCAGAGGGACAGGGAGCTACGAGCAGTACTTC. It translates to CASRGTGSYEQYF.

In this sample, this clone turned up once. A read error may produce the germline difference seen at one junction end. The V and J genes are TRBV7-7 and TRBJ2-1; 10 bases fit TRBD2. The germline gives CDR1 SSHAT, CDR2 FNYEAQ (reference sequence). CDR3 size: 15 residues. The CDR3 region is CASSLAGGRWDEQFF. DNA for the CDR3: TGTGCTAGCAGCTTAGCGGGGGGACGGTGGGATGAGCAGTTCTTC.

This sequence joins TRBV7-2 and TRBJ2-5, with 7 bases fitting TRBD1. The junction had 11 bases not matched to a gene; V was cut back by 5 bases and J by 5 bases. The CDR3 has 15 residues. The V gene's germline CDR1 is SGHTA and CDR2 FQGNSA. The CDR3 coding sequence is TGTGCCAGCAGCCGTCAACAGGGGATGATTGAGACCCAGTACTTC. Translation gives CASSRQQGMIETQYF.

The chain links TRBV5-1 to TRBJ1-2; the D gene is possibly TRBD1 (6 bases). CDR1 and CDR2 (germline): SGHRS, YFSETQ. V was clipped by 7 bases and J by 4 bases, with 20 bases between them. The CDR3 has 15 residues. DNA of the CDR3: TGCGCCAGCGGGAGGGAGAGACAGGAGGGCTATGGCTACACCTTC. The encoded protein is CASGRERQEGYGYTF.

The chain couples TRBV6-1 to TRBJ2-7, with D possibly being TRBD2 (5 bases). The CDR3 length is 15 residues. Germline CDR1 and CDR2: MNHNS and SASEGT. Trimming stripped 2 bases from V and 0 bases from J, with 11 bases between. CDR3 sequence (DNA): TGTGCCAGCAGTGAAAGTATGGGGAGCTCCTACGAGCAGTACTTC. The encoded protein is CASSESMGSSYEQYF.

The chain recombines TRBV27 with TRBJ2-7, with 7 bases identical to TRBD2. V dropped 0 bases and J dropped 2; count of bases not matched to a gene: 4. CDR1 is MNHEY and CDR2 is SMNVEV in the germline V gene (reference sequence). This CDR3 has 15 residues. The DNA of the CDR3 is TGTGCCAGCAGTTTATCTAGCGGGCCTACCTACGAGCAGTACTTC. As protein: CASSLSSGPTYEQYF.

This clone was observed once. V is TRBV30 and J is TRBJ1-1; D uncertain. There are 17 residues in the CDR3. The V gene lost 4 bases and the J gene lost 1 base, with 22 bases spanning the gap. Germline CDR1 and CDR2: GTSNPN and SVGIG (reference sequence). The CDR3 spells CAWTGLGSPKWNTEAFF. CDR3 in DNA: TGTGCCTGGACGGGTTTAGGGAGTCCGAAGTGGAACACTGAAGCTTTCTTT.

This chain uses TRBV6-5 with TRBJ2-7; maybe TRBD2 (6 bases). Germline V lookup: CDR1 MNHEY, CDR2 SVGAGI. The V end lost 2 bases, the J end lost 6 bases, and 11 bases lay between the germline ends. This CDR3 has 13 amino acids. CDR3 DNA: TGTGCCAGCAGTTACGGAGCGGGCGGCGAGCAGTACTTC. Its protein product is CASSYGAGGEQYF.

The CDR3 is CASSLRGTQYF. CDR3 coding DNA: TGTGCCAGCAGTTTAAGGGGGACCCAGTACTTC. The V and J genes are TRBV27 and TRBJ2-5; tentative D call: TRBD1 (5 bases). The V gene's germline CDR1 is MNHEY and CDR2 SMNVEV (reference sequence). The CDR3 contains 11 residues. V dropped 2 bases and J dropped 7 bases, with 5 bases sitting between them.

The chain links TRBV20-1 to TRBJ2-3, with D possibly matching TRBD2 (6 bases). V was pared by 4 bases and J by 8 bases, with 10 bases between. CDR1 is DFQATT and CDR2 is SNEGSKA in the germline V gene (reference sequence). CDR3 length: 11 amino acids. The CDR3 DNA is TGCAGTGCTACCCTCGGGGGTACGCAGTATTTT. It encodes CSATLGGTQYF.

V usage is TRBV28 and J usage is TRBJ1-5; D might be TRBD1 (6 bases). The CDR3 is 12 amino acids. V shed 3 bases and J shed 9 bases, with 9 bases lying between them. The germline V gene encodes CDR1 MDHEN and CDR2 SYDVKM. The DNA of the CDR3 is TGTGCCAGCAGTTTCAGGGGTTGGCCCCAGCATTTT. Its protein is CASSFRGWPQHF.

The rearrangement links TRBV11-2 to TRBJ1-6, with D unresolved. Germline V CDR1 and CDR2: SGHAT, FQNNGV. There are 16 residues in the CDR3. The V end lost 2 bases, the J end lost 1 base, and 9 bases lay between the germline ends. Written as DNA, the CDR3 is TGTGCCAGCAGCTTATTCCGTACATCCTATAATTCACCCCTCCACTTT. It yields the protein CASSLFRTSYNSPLHF.

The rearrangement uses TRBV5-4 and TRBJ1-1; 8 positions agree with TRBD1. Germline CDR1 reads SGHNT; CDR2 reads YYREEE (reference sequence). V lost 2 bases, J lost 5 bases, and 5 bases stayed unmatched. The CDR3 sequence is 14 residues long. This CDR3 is CASSFPDRETEAFF. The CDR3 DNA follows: TGTGCCAGCAGCTTCCCGGACAGGGAAACTGAAGCTTTCTTT.

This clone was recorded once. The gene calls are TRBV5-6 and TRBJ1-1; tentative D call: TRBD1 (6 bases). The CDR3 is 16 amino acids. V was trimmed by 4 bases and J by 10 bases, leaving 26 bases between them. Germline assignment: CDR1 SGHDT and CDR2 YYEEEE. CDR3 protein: CASSPTSPGAAPGAFF. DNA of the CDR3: TGTGCCAGCAGCCCAACGAGCCCAGGGGCCGCCCCTGGAGCTTTCTTT. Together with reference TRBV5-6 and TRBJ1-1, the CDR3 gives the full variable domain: DAGVTQSPTHLIKTRGQQVTLRCSPKSGHDTVSWYQQALGQGPQFIFQYYEEEERQRGNFPDRFSGHQFPNYSSELNVNALLLGDSALYLCASSPTSPGAAPGAFFGQGTRLTVV.

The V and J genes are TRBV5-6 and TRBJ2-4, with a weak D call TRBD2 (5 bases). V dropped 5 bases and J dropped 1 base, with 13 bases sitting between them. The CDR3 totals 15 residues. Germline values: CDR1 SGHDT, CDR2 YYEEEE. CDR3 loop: CASSRRLTAKNIQYF. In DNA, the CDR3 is TGTGCCAGCAGTAGGAGGCTTACGGCCAAAAACATTCAGTACTTC. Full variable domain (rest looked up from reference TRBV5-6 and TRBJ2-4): DAGVTQSPTHLIKTRGQQVTLRCSPKSGHDTVSWYQQALGQGPQFIFQYYEEEERQRGNFPDRFSGHQFPNYSSELNVNALLLGDSALYLCASSRRLTAKNIQYFGAGTRLSVL.

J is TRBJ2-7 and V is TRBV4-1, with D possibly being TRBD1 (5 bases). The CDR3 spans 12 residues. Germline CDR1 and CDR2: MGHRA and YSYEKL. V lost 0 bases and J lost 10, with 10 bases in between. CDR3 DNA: TGCGCCAGCAGCCAAGAGGGGCTAGTTCAGTACTTC. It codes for CASSQEGLVQYF.

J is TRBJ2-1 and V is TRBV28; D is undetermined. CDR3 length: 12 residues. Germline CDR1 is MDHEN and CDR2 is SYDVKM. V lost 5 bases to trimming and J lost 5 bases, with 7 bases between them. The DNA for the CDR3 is TGTGCCAGCAGTGAGTCGCACAATGAGCAGTTCTTC. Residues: CASSESHNEQFF.

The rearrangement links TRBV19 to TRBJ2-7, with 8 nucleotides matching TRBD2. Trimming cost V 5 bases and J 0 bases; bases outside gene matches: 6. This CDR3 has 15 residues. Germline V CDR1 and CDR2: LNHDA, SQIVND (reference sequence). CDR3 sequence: CASSRGGLSSYEQYF. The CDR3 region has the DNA TGTGCCAGTAGTCGGGGGGGCCTAAGCTCCTACGAGCAGTACTTC. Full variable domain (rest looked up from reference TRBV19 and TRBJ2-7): DGGITQSPKYLFRKEGQNVTLSCEQNLNHDAMYWYRQDPGQGLRLIYYSQIVNDFQKGDIAEGYSVSREKKESFPLTVTSAQKNPTAFYLCASSRGGLSSYEQYFGPGTRLTVT.